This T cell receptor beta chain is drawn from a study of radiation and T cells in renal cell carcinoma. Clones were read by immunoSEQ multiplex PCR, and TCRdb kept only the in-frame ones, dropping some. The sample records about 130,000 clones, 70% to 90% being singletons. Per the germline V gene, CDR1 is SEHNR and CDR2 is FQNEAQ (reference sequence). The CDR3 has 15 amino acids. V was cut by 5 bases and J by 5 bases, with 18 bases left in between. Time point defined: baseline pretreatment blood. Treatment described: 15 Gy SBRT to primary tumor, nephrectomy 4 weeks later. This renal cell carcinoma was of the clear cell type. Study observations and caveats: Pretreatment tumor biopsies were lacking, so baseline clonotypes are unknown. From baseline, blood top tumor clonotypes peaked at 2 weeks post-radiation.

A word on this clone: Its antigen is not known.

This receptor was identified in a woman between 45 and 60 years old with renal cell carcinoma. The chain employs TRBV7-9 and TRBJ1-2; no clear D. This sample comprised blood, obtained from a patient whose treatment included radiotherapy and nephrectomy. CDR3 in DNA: TGTGCCAGCAGCCCCGCTCTGTTAGACCTTTATGGCTACACCTTC. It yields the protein CASSPALLDLYGYTF.